Each of the 3 T cell receptor beta chains below was sequenced from the same sample in a study of control samples from healthy donors and cancer patients. Clones were read by immunoSEQ multiplex PCR, and TCRdb kept only the in-frame ones, dropping some. The table includes 200,000 or so clones, about 91% detected once. Specimen: blood. The receptors come from a man aged 25-40 years in good health.

The chain is built from TRBV6-1 and TRBJ2-7; D not certain. Germline V CDR1 and CDR2: MNHNS, SASEGT. Trimming cost V 2 bases and J 1 base, with 9 bases left between them. The CDR3 is 14 amino acids. For the CDR3, the DNA is TGTGCCAGCAGTGAACTCACAGCTTCCTACGAGCAGTACTTC. Translation gives CASSELTASYEQYF.

The chain has TRBV7-3 and TRBJ2-1; D remains ambiguous. V was clipped by 5 bases and J by 2 bases, with 7 bases between them. This CDR3 comprises 13 residues. Germline values: CDR1 SGHTA, CDR2 FQGTGA. As DNA, the CDR3 is TGTGCCAGCAGCGATCCTACCTACAATGAGCAGTTCTTC. Translation: CASSDPTYNEQFF.

This clone was picked up one time. The gene calls are TRBV5-1 and TRBJ2-2; TRBD2 might be the D (6 bases). V was shortened by 7 bases and J by 7 bases, with 20 bases between the two germline ends. Germline CDR1 SGHRS, CDR2 YFSETQ. The CDR3 spans 15 residues. The CDR3 here is CASEPGLPPGGELFF. The DNA for the CDR3 is TGCGCCAGCGAGCCGGGACTTCCCCCCGGCGGGGAGCTGTTTTTT.